This T cell receptor beta chain was recovered during a study of T cell responses to AZD1222 COVID-19 vaccine. Regarding the study as a whole: As reported, nearly half of all spike-specific TCRs target variant regions that are unmutated. In all cases, repertoires were sampled only after the peak T cell response. Donors were largely white British and mainly female; clonal diversity was possibly underestimated.

V shed 5 bases and J 7 bases; nucleotides not matched to a gene: 16. From germline, CDR1 is SEHNR and CDR2 FQNEAQ (reference sequence). This CDR3 spans 16 amino acids. Here immunoSEQ multiplex PCR was the method, and the copy in TCRdb shows in-frame clones only, minus some. This table has 150,000 or so clones, just over 90% appearing once. On this clone itself: Its antigen is unidentified.

This chain connects TRBV7-9 to TRBJ1-1, with 7 bases matching TRBD1. The source material was peripheral blood, sampled 28 days after the second AZD1222 dose. The TCR sequence derives from an adult who received the AZD1222 COVID-19 vaccine. CDR3 in amino acids: CASSPWGTGERVEAFF. Written as DNA, the CDR3 is TGTGCCAGCAGCCCGTGGGGAACAGGGGAAAGGGTTGAAGCTTTCTTT.